The rows below give T cell receptor beta chains drawn from one sample of a study of regulatory T cells in long-lasting Graves disease. TCRdb used MiXCR to reprocess the multiplex PCR reads, holding one entry per CDR3 protein. Among approximately 490,000 distinct CDR3 sequences, about 16% were seen once, and the ten largest hold 10% to 15%. These records were also assigned to another study, of T cells in Graves' hyperthyroidism and ophthalmopathy.

The source was peripheral blood mononuclear cells (PBMCs), collected at new diagnosis, from a patient treated with antithyroid drugs. All receptors come from a man between 35 and 55 years old with Graves disease. Both conserved end residues are part of each CDR3. Each record gives: J gene, clone size, V gene, D gene, CDR3 protein, CDR3 DNA. The D gene is left open where the match is weak. Clone size, where shown, is once, few, many, or a class for clones that have expanded.

TRBJ1-5	few	TRBV6-5	.	CASSYKGTQPQHF	TGTGCCAGCAGTTACAAGGGGACTCAGCCCCAGCATTTT
TRBJ2-3	.	TRBV19	TRBD2	CASSILAGVSDTQYF	TGTGCCAGTAGTATACTAGCGGGAGTCTCGGATACGCAGTATTTT
TRBJ2-3	.	TRBV6-2/TRBV6-3	TRBD2	CASSTGGPGADTQYF	TGTGCCAGCAGTACGGGAGGGCCTGGGGCAGATACGCAGTATTTT
TRBJ1-2	.	TRBV18	.	CASYPGRGSSYGYTF	TGTGCCAGCTACCCGGGACGTGGATCGTCCTATGGCTACACCTTC
TRBJ1-6	.	TRBV20-1	.	CSARGVGNSPLHF	TGCAGTGCTAGAGGGGTAGGCAATTCACCCCTCCACTTT
TRBJ1-2	many	TRBV20-1	.	CSAIREPYGYTF	TGCAGTGCTATCAGGGAGCCCTATGGCTACACCTTC
TRBJ2-7	many	TRBV15	.	CATSGGTAYEQYF	TGTGCCACCTCGGGCGGGACGGCCTACGAGCAGTACTTC
TRBJ2-3	many	TRBV28	.	CASSLRRLGADTQYF	TGTGCCAGCAGTTTAAGACGTCTGGGCGCAGATACGCAGTATTTT
TRBJ2-4	.	TRBV20-1	.	CSARGISGHWAIQYF	TGCAGTGCTAGAGGGATTAGCGGACACTGGGCCATTCAGTACTTC
TRBJ2-3	many	TRBV28	TRBD2	CASSLGGPTSTDTQYF	TGTGCCAGCAGTTTGGGAGGGCCGACTAGCACAGATACGCAGTATTTT
TRBJ1-5	many	TRBV6-5	.	CASSYSSGTGWPQHF	TGTGCCAGCAGTTACTCGTCTGGGACGGGGTGGCCCCAGCATTTT
TRBJ2-5	.	TRBV24-1	TRBD2	CATSDYGLSSGRTQETQYF	TGTGCCACCAGTGACTACGGTTTGTCGAGCGGGAGGACCCAAGAGACCCAGTACTTC